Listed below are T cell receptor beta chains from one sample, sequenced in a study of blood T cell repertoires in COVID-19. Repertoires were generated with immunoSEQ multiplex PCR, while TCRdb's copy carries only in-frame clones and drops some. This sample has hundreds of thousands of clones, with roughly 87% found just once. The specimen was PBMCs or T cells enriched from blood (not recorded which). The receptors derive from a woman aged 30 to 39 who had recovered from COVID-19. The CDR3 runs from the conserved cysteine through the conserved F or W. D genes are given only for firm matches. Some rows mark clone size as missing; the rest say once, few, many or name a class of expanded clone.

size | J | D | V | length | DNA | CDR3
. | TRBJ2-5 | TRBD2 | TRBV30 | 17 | TGTGCCTGGAGTCTTGGGCGGGGGGGCCGTTTAGGAGAGACCCAGTACTTC | CAWSLGRGGRLGETQYF
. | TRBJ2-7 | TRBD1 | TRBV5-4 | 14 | TGTGCCAGCAGCCCCGCAGGGGGCAGGAGCGAGCAGTACTTC | CASSPAGGRSEQYF
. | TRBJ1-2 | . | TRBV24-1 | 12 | TGTGCCACCAGTGAACAGGGAGATGGCTACACCTTC | CATSEQGDGYTF
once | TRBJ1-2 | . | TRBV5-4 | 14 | TGTGCCAGCAGCGGGACTGGGGGGGACTATGGCTACACCTTC | CASSGTGGDYGYTF
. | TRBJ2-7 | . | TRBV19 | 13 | TGTGCCAGTAGTACAGGACAGTCCTACGAGCAGTACTTC | CASSTGQSYEQYF
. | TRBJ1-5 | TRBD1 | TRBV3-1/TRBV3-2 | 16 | TGTGCCAGCAGTGGACAGGGGGCGCGGATAAATCAGCCCCAGCATTTT | CASSGQGARINQPQHF
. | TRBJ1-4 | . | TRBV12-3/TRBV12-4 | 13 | TGTGCCAGCAGTTTGGACGGCCCGACAGAACTGTTTTTT | CASSLDGPTELFF
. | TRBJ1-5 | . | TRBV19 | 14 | TGTGCCACCAAAAGGGGATATAGCAATCAGCCCCAGCATTTT | CATKRGYSNQPQHF
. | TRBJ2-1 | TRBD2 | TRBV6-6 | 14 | TGTGCCAGCAGTCTTAGCGGGGGTTACAATGAGCAGTTCTTC | CASSLSGGYNEQFF
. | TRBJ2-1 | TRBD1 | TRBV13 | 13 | TGTGCCAGCAGCTCCTCCAGGGGGTATGAGCAGTTCTTC | CASSSSRGYEQFF
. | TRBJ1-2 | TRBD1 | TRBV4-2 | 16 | TGTGCCAGCAGCCACAGTCCCGGGACAGGGGAGGGTGGCTACACCTTC | CASSHSPGTGEGGYTF
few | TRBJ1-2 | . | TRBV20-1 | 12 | TGCAGTGCTAGTTGGACAGACTATGGCTACACCTTC | CSASWTDYGYTF
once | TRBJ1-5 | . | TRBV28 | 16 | TGTGCCAGCAGTCCAGGACAGAGATATAGCAATCAGCCCCAGCATTTT | CASSPGQRYSNQPQHF